This T cell receptor (beta chain) is drawn from a study of blood T cell repertoires in COVID-19 (TCRdb year 2020). General notes on the study: Collaborator samples came from the United States, Italy and Spain and covered acute and convalescent phases of COVID-19. The material from the prospective study consisted of cDNA or gDNA derived from T cells, B-cell-depleted T cells, or PBMCs. Deeply sampled blood TCRbeta repertoires from subjects exposed to, actively infected with, or recovered from COVID-19 were included in the dataset. A freely available public database, intended as a resource for researchers studying the immune response to SARS-CoV-2, is where the repertoires were released. Samples came from the ongoing ImmuneRACE study (first 160 participants) plus 1,254 subjects from 6 global collaborators. A de-identified subject ID, COVID-19 status, age in years and sex were almost always included in the sample metadata. HLA class I and class II types, where available, came from metadata supplied by the sample provider rather than from assay-based typing.

Based on the germline V gene (reference sequence), the CDR1 and CDR2 sequences are SEHNR and FQNEAQ. The CDR3 goes from the cysteine to the phenylalanine over 15 residues. The read is trimmed to its CDR3 DNA, 45 bases read in frame from base 1. A distance of 13 bases separates the germline ends of V and J, which lose 3 bases and 1 base respectively. Overall study outcomes, separate from this receptor: Clinical and demographic metadata were provided uncurated, with the amount varying by source and participant.

As regards this clone: This receptor's antigen is unknown. No per-base quality is available; no much larger clone lies one base away.

Participants in the prospective study were enrolled through a virtual design, were aged about 18 to 100 years, and lived in about 25 United States geographic areas. To assign participants to cohorts, the prospective study relied on clinical history that participants themselves reported in a screening survey and a study questionnaire. Recovered participants in ImmuneRACE Cohort 3 were defined as having two consecutive negative NP/OP PCR tests, clearance from a healthcare professional, or resolution of symptoms. In the prospective study, mobile phlebotomists collected whole blood, serum and a nasopharyngeal or oropharyngeal swab from each participant. Participants in the prospective study had the option to provide additional blood draws and questionnaires over an approximately 2-month period. Before DNA extraction, blood samples from the prospective study were shipped at room temperature or frozen.

TCRbeta CDR3 regions were amplified from genomic DNA by means of the immunoSEQ Assay, a bias-controlled multiplex PCR. From the authors' description of their analysis: The number of nucleated cells in each sample was estimated by amplification of reference gene primers within the assay. To quantify the absolute abundance of each unique TCRbeta CDR3 rearrangement, sequence reads were collapsed and filtered. For each sample, productive Simpson clonality was calculated by taking the square root of Simpson's diversity index across productive rearrangements. The immuneACCESS repertoire file appears here via TCRdb, limited to in-frame rearrangements. These files lack a portion of the clones; in checked studies, under half of the deficit traces to unresolved V genes, and the cause of the others is not known. Clone size and V and J calls were adopted from that table, with D and trimming inferred from the DNA. In this sample the table shows 450,000 to 500,000 clones, approximately 90% of which occur a single time. The ten largest make up 0.7% of the sample.

This receptor was taken from a woman under 30 who had recovered from COVID-19. Sequencing was carried out using PBMCs or T cells enriched from blood (not recorded which). Recombination linked TRBV7-9 to TRBJ2-7, and TRBD2 may be the D gene, going by 6 matching bases. The CDR3 reads as follows: CASSLAGTGSYEQYF. The nucleotides read TGTGCCAGCAGCTTGGCGGGGACGGGATCCTACGAGCAGTACTTC.